These 31 T cell receptor beta chains were sequenced from one sample in a study of blood T cell repertoires in COVID-19. TCRdb keeps only in-frame clones here, not all; method: immunoSEQ multiplex PCR. The sample holds some 300,000 clones, around 91% seen once. Sample: PBMCs or T cells enriched from blood (not recorded which). The receptors were gathered from a woman in her late teens or twenties with acute COVID-19.

The V call is TRBV7-2, the J call TRBJ2-7; 7 bases map to TRBD2. There are 15 residues in the CDR3. Germline values: CDR1 SGHTA, CDR2 FQGNSA. The J segment lost 0 bases and the V segment lost 2 bases, leaving 4 bases of the junction unmatched. The CDR3 sequence: CASSLYSGLSYEQYF. In DNA, the CDR3 is TGTGCCAGCAGCTTATATAGCGGGCTCTCCTACGAGCAGTACTTC.

This chain connects TRBV29-1 to TRBJ1-2; D remains ambiguous. Germline CDR1 SQVTM, CDR2 ANQGSEA. Deletions cut 5 bases from V and 5 bases from J, with 21 bases between. There are 15 residues in the CDR3. CDR3 residues: CSVFAGYKDNYGYTF. The DNA of the CDR3 is TGCAGCGTTTTTGCGGGTTATAAGGATAATTATGGCTACACCTTC. The complete variable domain, with remaining parts taken from reference TRBV29-1 and TRBJ1-2, reads SAVISQKPSRDICQRGTSLTIQCQVDSQVTMMFWYRQQPGQSLTLIATANQGSEATYESGFVIDKFPISRPNLTFSTLTVSNMSPEDSSIYLCSVFAGYKDNYGYTFGSGTRLTVV.

This chain uses TRBV2 with TRBJ1-1; a weak D match, TRBD1 (6 bases). This CDR3 has 12 amino acids. Germline V gives CDR1 SNHLY, CDR2 FYNNEI. V was trimmed by 6 bases and J by 3 bases, leaving 8 bases between them. The CDR3 region has the DNA TGTGCCAGCAGAAGACAGGACACTGAAGCTTTCTTT. Its translation: CASRRQDTEAFF.

The J gene is TRBJ1-2, the V gene TRBV28; 9 bases fit TRBD1. CDR3 size: 15 residues. Germline CDR1 is MDHEN and CDR2 is SYDVKM. Germline trimming cut 6 bases from V and 2 bases from J; bases unmatched to any gene: 7. The CDR3 here is CASSPGGQGNYGYTF. CDR3 nucleotides: TGTGCCAGCAGCCCAGGGGGACAGGGAAACTATGGCTACACCTTC.

The rearrangement joins TRBV28 to TRBJ1-4, with TRBD1 matching 9 bases. V lost 3 bases and J lost 7; bases outside the gene matches: 15. CDR1 MDHEN and CDR2 SYDVKM come from the germline V gene. This CDR3 spans 18 amino acids. CDR3 DNA sequence: TGTGCCAGCAGTTTGAGAGGGACAGGGATCCTTTATACTGAAAAACTGTTTTTT. It encodes CASSLRGTGILYTEKLFF.

CDR3 in DNA: TGTGCCACCAGCACCAACCCCCTGGGGGCTGGGGAAAAACTGTTTTTT. This codes for CATSTNPLGAGEKLFF. The V and J genes are TRBV15 and TRBJ1-4; TRBD1 is a possible D gene (6 bases). Deletions cut 4 bases from V and 8 bases from J, with 20 bases between. The length of the CDR3 is 16 residues. CDR1 and CDR2 from the germline V gene are LNHNV and YYDKDF (reference sequence).

The rearrangement joins TRBV29-1 to TRBJ2-4, with a possible D match to TRBD2 (6 bases). Trimming shortened V by 0 bases and J by 9 bases, and 12 bases separated the two germline ends. The CDR3 has 13 amino acids. From germline, CDR1 is SQVTM and CDR2 ANQGSEA. CDR3 sequence reads: CSVEDGLASIQYF. The CDR3 DNA sequence: TGCAGCGTTGAAGATGGCCTAGCGAGCATTCAGTACTTC.

The chain couples TRBV7-8 to TRBJ2-7; D ambiguous. This CDR3 contains 12 residues. V shed 2 bases and J shed 2 bases, with 4 bases lying between them. In germline, CDR1 is SGHVS, CDR2 FQNEAQ. CDR3 loop: CASSLPAYEQYF. CDR3 coding DNA: TGTGCCAGCAGCTTACCCGCCTACGAGCAGTACTTC.

V is TRBV10-3 and J is TRBJ2-1; TRBD2 might be the D (7 bases). Germline-derived CDR1 and CDR2 are ENHRY and SYGVKD. The CDR3 is made up of 14 amino acids. V was trimmed by 8 bases and J by 6 bases, leaving 17 bases between them. Written as DNA, the CDR3 is TGTGCCATCTCAGGGGAGGGGGTTACCAATGAGCAGTTCTTC. It yields the protein CAISGEGVTNEQFF.

The V gene is TRBV27, the J gene TRBJ2-1; 8 nucleotides match TRBD2. The V segment lost 3 bases and the J segment 8 bases; nucleotides outside the gene matches: 18. Germline V lookup: CDR1 MNHEY, CDR2 SMNVEV (reference sequence). The length of the CDR3 is 18 residues. CDR3 region: CASSLQVLAGPRTDEQFF. DNA for the CDR3: TGTGCCAGCAGTTTGCAGGTGCTAGCGGGCCCTCGAACGGATGAGCAGTTCTTC.

CDR3 sequence reads: CASTKRQVLNEKLFF. DNA for the CDR3: TGTGCCAGTACTAAACGACAGGTATTAAATGAAAAACTGTTTTTT. This chain connects TRBV19 to TRBJ1-4, with D tentatively TRBD1 (6 bases). The CDR3 is 15 residues long. The germline V and J ends were trimmed by 7 bases and 5 bases, with 17 bases remaining between them. CDR1 LNHDA and CDR2 SQIVND come from the germline V gene (reference sequence).

V and J are TRBV28 and TRBJ2-7; 8 bases fit TRBD1. Germline-derived CDR1 and CDR2 are MDHEN and SYDVKM. This CDR3 has 12 residues. Trimming cost V 8 bases and J 5 bases; bases outside gene matches: 5. The CDR3 loop is CASSQTGDEQYF. The CDR3 nucleotides read TGTGCCAGCTCTCAGACAGGGGACGAGCAGTACTTC.

This chain joins TRBV7-3 and TRBJ2-7; D not certain. This CDR3 comprises 13 residues. Trimming left V 1 base short and J 3 bases short, with 7 bases between. Germline loops: CDR1 SGHTA, CDR2 FQGTGA. The CDR3 DNA reads as TGTGCCAGCAGCTTAATGCGAGGCTACGAGCAGTACTTC. It codes for CASSLMRGYEQYF.

For the CDR3, the DNA is TGTGCCAGCAGGGCGTTGGCGGGAAGGGGGCCGCATCAGCCCCAGCATTTT. Translated: CASRALAGRGPHQPQHF. This chain links TRBV5-8 with TRBJ1-5, with 7 bases aligning to TRBD1. Trimming took 5 bases from V and 5 from J; bases not matched to a gene: 16. The germline CDR1 and CDR2 sequences are SGHTS and YDEGEE. The CDR3 sequence is 17 residues long.

The count of this clone is one. The rearrangement uses TRBV10-3 and TRBJ2-3; a weak D match, TRBD1 (5 bases). The CDR3 loop spans 14 amino acids. With 4 bases removed from V and 1 base from J, the gap between germline ends came to 9 bases. CDR1 ENHRY and CDR2 SYGVKD come from the germline V gene. The CDR3 DNA follows: TGTGCCATCAGTGGGGGCAGTCGCACAGATACGCAGTATTTT. Encoded protein: CAISGGSRTDTQYF.

V and J are TRBV20-1 and TRBJ1-5; D is uncertain. This CDR3 is built from 12 residues. Germline-derived CDR1 and CDR2 are DFQATT and SNEGSKA (reference sequence). V lost 3 bases and J 4 bases, leaving 7 bases between the germline ends. In DNA form, the CDR3 reads TGCAGTGCTAGTGAACAGAATCAGCCCCAGCATTTT. Translated: CSASEQNQPQHF.

This chain uses TRBV7-9 with TRBJ2-1; tentatively, D is TRBD2 (5 bases). Trimming removed 3 bases at V and 1 base at J, with 10 bases between. The CDR3 extends over 15 amino acids. The V gene's germline CDR1 is SEHNR and CDR2 FQNEAQ (reference sequence). The CDR3 nucleotides are TGTGCCAGCAGCTTGACTACGCAATCCTACAATGAGCAGTTCTTC. It yields the protein CASSLTTQSYNEQFF.

Worth noting for this clone: Other DNA sequences in this specimen translate into the identical CDR3. The J gene is TRBJ1-1, the V gene TRBV12-3 or TRBV12-4, with a weak D call TRBD1 (5 bases). Trimming removed 3 bases at V and 1 base at J, with 6 bases between. This CDR3 region has 13 residues. The CDR3 region is CASSFTGNTEAFF. DNA for the CDR3: TGTGCCAGCAGTTTTACAGGGAACACTGAAGCTTTCTTT.

This chain links TRBV28 with TRBJ1-2; maybe TRBD1 (5 bases). Germline values: CDR1 MDHEN, CDR2 SYDVKM. The CDR3 spans 12 residues. V shed 5 bases and J shed 4 bases, with 8 bases lying between them. Written as DNA, the CDR3 is TGTGCCAGCAGTCGGGACTCCTATGGCTACACCTTC. Translated: CASSRDSYGYTF.

This clone was seen a single time. The chain employs TRBV5-4 and TRBJ2-1; 11 bases are a match to TRBD2. The ends lost 4 bases at V and 4 bases at J; junction bases unmatched: 10. Germline values: CDR1 SGHNT, CDR2 YYREEE (reference sequence). CDR3 size: 17 residues. The CDR3 nucleotides read TGTGCCAGCAGCCGTAAACTAGCGGGAGTTGGGTACAATGAGCAGTTCTTC. Translating gives CASSRKLAGVGYNEQFF.

The chain links TRBV19 to TRBJ1-5; tentative D call: TRBD1 (5 bases). V was pared by 0 bases and J by 3 bases, with 15 bases between. The CDR3 consists of 17 residues. Germline V gene data show CDR1 as LNHDA and CDR2 as SQIVND (reference sequence). CDR3 residues: CASSIDLIQDNNQPQHF. As DNA, the CDR3 is TGTGCCAGTAGTATAGATCTAATACAGGACAACAATCAGCCCCAGCATTTT.

J is TRBJ2-5 and V is TRBV6-6; 9 bases are a match to TRBD1. The length of the CDR3 is 14 residues. Germline assignment: CDR1 MNHNY and CDR2 SVGAGI (reference sequence). Trimming cost V 7 bases and J 5 bases; bases outside gene matches: 8. The CDR3, as DNA: TGTGCCAGCACCAAGGGACAGGGCGAGGAGACCCAGTACTTC. Its translation: CASTKGQGEETQYF.

The CDR3 coding sequence is TGTGCCAGCAGTGATCAGGGTCAGCACACAGATACGCAGTATTTT. Protein sequence: CASSDQGQHTDTQYF. V and J are TRBV2 and TRBJ2-3, with TRBD1 as a possible D gene (5 bases). The V gene lost 3 bases and the J gene lost 2 bases, with 12 bases spanning the gap. Germline V CDR1 and CDR2: SNHLY, FYNNEI. This CDR3 is 15 amino acids long.

This clone was recorded a few times. The chain combines TRBV6-6 with TRBJ1-2; 7 positions match TRBD1. This CDR3 contains 14 residues. V shed 6 bases and J 5 bases; nucleotides not matched to a gene: 9. CDR1 MNHNY and CDR2 SVGAGI come from the germline V gene (reference sequence). The CDR3 here is CASSLGTELYGYTF. The CDR3 bases are TGTGCCAGCAGCCTTGGGACAGAACTATATGGCTACACCTTC.

The V gene is TRBV6-5, the J gene TRBJ2-7, with TRBD1 matching 8 bases. Germline CDR1 is MNHEY and CDR2 is SVGAGI. The V gene end was trimmed by 6 bases and the J gene end by 3 bases; junction bases not matched to a gene: 10. The CDR3 has 15 residues. The CDR3 region is CASRRKGQEIYEQYF. The CDR3 DNA sequence: TGTGCCAGCAGACGTAAGGGACAGGAGATCTACGAGCAGTACTTC.

The CDR3 bases are TGTGCCAGCAGTTGGGCTTTTCGCACAGATACGCAGTATTTT. It translates to CASSWAFRTDTQYF. The gene calls are TRBV27 and TRBJ2-3; D remains ambiguous. The CDR3 sequence is 14 residues long. Germline assignment: CDR1 MNHEY and CDR2 SMNVEV (reference sequence). The germline V and J ends were trimmed by 4 bases and 1 base, with 9 bases remaining between them.

The rearrangement joins TRBV6-5 to TRBJ2-3, with unresolved D. This CDR3 has 14 amino acids. V was shortened by 6 bases and J by 2 bases, with 12 bases between the two germline ends. In germline, CDR1 is MNHEY, CDR2 SVGAGI. The CDR3 sequence: CASSPISFTDTQYF. CDR3 bases: TGTGCCAGCAGCCCAATAAGCTTCACAGATACGCAGTATTTT.

The chain uses TRBV19 and TRBJ2-1; weak D call: TRBD2 (5 bases). The CDR3 length is 15 residues. Trimming removed 3 bases at V and 8 bases at J, with 17 bases between. Looked up from germline, CDR1 is LNHDA and CDR2 is SQIVND (reference sequence). CDR3 sequence (DNA): TGTGCCAGTAGTATGGTTGGCGGGTTGAACGATGAGCAGTTCTTC. Translated, it gives CASSMVGGLNDEQFF.

This clone was observed once. The CDR3 protein is CASKKGVGYGYTF. The CDR3 nucleotides are TGTGCCAGCAAAAAGGGGGTAGGCTATGGCTACACCTTC. The chain carries TRBV6-5 and TRBJ1-2; tentatively, D is TRBD1 (6 bases). In germline, CDR1 is MNHEY, CDR2 SVGAGI. Between the trimmed V and J ends, which lost 7 bases and 4 bases, there was a span of 13 bases. The CDR3 is 13 residues long.

With respect to this clone: In the same sample, other DNA sequences code for this CDR3. V gene TRBV19 combines with J gene TRBJ1-5; TRBD1 aligns across 7 bases. The trim removed 7 bases at V and 4 bases at J, leaving 4 bases unmatched. The CDR3 sequence is 13 residues long. Germline CDR1 LNHDA, CDR2 SQIVND (reference sequence). The CDR3 is CASTRQGNQPQHF. Written as DNA, the CDR3 is TGTGCCAGTACCAGACAGGGAAATCAGCCCCAGCATTTT.

This rearrangement joins TRBV9 to TRBJ2-7, with D perhaps TRBD2 (5 bases). Between the trimmed V and J ends, which lost 0 bases and 2 bases, there was a span of 9 bases. Per germline, CDR1 SGDLS and CDR2 YYNGEE. The CDR3 is 14 residues long. CDR3 coding DNA: TGTGCCAGCAGCGTAGCTTCAGCGGCCTACGAGCAGTACTTC. Encoded protein: CASSVASAAYEQYF.